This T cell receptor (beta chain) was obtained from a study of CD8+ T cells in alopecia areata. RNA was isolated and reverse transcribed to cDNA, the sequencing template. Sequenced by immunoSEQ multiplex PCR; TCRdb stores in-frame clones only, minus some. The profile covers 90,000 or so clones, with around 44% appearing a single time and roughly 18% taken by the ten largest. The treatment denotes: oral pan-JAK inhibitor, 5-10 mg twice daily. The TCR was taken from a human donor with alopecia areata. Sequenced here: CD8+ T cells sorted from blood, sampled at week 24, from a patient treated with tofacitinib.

The DNA of the CDR3 is TGTGCCAGCAGCTTAGGGTCGGCCACCGGGGAGCTGTTTTTT. Translated, it gives CASSLGSATGELFF. This chain uses TRBV7-9 with TRBJ2-2; D remains ambiguous. The CDR3 length is 14 residues. V was pared by 1 base and J by 4 bases, with 7 bases between. CDR1 and CDR2 from the germline V gene are SEHNR and FQNEAQ (reference sequence).